Sequencing of this TCR beta chain was carried out in a study of T cell repertoires in cytomegalovirus infection. Trimming shortened V by 2 bases and J by 5 bases, and 10 bases separated the two germline ends. Germline V gene lookup returns CDR1 SGHDT and CDR2 YYEEEE. This CDR3 has 13 amino acids. This clonotype has more than one count but fewer than ten. TCRdb reanalysed the reads using MiXCR and keeps one entry per CDR3 protein. The profile covers about 310,000 distinct CDR3 sequences, with about a sixth appearing a single time and approximately 12% taken by the ten largest. Sequences were obtained from PBMCs. This TCR was recovered from a human donor in good health (CMV status not recorded). Some clones in this sample may be carry-over from other donors' samples. The chain is built from TRBV5-6 and TRBJ2-5; no definite D call. This CDR3 reads CASSLPGRETQYF. The CDR3, as DNA: TGTGCCAGCAGCTTACCAGGAAGGGAGACCCAGTACTTC.